A selection of T cell receptor beta chains follows, all from one sample in a study of cytomegalovirus exposure and HLA in healthy donors. Profiling relied on immunoSEQ multiplex PCR, and the TCRdb table lists in-frame clones only, not all of them. The data hold 350,000 or so clones, with 80% to 90% observed a single time. Input material: PBMCs. The origin of the receptors is a woman under 30 in good health and CMV-seronegative. Both conserved end residues are part of each CDR3. The D gene is left open where the match is weak. Clone size, where shown, is once, few, many, or a class for clones that have expanded.

D gene	V gene	clone size	J gene	CDR3 DNA	CDR3 protein
.	TRBV7-8	.	TRBJ1-5	TGTGCCAGCAGCTTGGGTGACGGGGGGAATCAGCCCCAGCATTTT	CASSLGDGGNQPQHF
TRBD1	TRBV5-1	.	TRBJ2-7	TGCGCCAGCAGCTTGGAGTTGGGACAGCTCTACGAGCAGTACTTC	CASSLELGQLYEQYF
.	TRBV5-1	.	TRBJ1-4	TGCGCCAGCAGTGGGTCTTACCGGGACACGGATTTGGGAAAACTGTTTTTT	CASSGSYRDTDLGKLFF
TRBD2	TRBV4-2	.	TRBJ2-7	TGTGCCAGCAGCCAAGACCGCCCTCTAGCGGGAGGTGCCCACGAGCAGTACTTC	CASSQDRPLAGGAHEQYF
.	TRBV9	.	TRBJ2-5	TGTGCCAGCAGCGTAGTCCCGCAAGAGACCCAGTACTTC	CASSVVPQETQYF
TRBD2	TRBV29-1	.	TRBJ2-7	TGCAGCGTTGATCTAGCGGGAGAAGATGGATCGCCCGAGCAGTACTTC	CSVDLAGEDGSPEQYF
TRBD1	TRBV28	.	TRBJ1-3	TGTGCCAGCAGTACCGGGACAGGGTATCTATCTGGAAACACCATATATTTT	CASSTGTGYLSGNTIYF
.	TRBV28	few	TRBJ2-7	TGTGCCAGCAGTTTAAGCCACGAGCAGTACTTC	CASSLSHEQYF
.	TRBV5-4	.	TRBJ2-1	TGTGCCAGCAGTTCGCCGGGGTCTGAAGTAGGGCAGTTCTTC	CASSSPGSEVGQFF
TRBD1	TRBV27	.	TRBJ1-2	TGTGCCAGCAGTCCTTCACAGGGGGCGAGTTTCTATGGCTACACCTTC	CASSPSQGASFYGYTF
.	TRBV28	few	TRBJ1-1	TGTGCCAGCAACTCTGCCGCAGGGCGATGGGCTTTCTTT	CASNSAAGRWAFF
.	TRBV7-2	.	TRBJ1-4	TGTGCCAGCAGCCCACGGTGGGGGGGAGATGAAAAACTGTTTTTT	CASSPRWGGDEKLFF
.	TRBV6-5	few	TRBJ1-1	TGTGCCAGCACCAACCGGGGAGGTCGGGAAGCTTTCTTT	CASTNRGGREAFF
TRBD1	TRBV9	.	TRBJ1-5	TGTGCCAGCAGCCCCGACAGGGGGGAGATCAATCAGCCCCAGCATTTT	CASSPDRGEINQPQHF
TRBD2	TRBV27	.	TRBJ2-1	TGTGCCAGCAGTCCCTATGGACTAGCGGGAGGAAGGACCCACAATGAGCAGTTCTTC	CASSPYGLAGGRTHNEQFF
.	TRBV27	.	TRBJ2-7	TGTGCCACCTGGTCGCGGTCAGACGAGCAGTACTTC	CATWSRSDEQYF
TRBD2	TRBV7-4	.	TRBJ2-7	TGTGCCAGCAGCGGGATGAGCGGGGAGAGGTCCCCCTACGAGCAGTACTTC	CASSGMSGERSPYEQYF
.	TRBV6-5	.	TRBJ2-5	TGTGCCAGCAGTTTTGTTTCGACGAGGGATCAAGAGACCCAGTACTTC	CASSFVSTRDQETQYF
.	TRBV9	.	TRBJ1-1	TGTGCCAGCAGCGTAGGGGTACAGATGAACACTGAAGCTTTCTTT	CASSVGVQMNTEAFF
.	TRBV1	.	TRBJ2-3	TGCACCAGCAGCCAAGATCGGCGGGAGCATTCCACAGATACGCAGTATTTT	CTSSQDRREHSTDTQYF
TRBD1	TRBV4-2	.	TRBJ2-5	TGTGCCAGCAGCCAAGATTATCAGGGGGCCGAGACCCAGTACTTC	CASSQDYQGAETQYF
TRBD2	TRBV19	once	TRBJ2-1	TGTGCCAGTAGACCGGGACTAGCGGGAGTGCCGGGTGAGCAGTTCTTC	CASRPGLAGVPGEQFF
TRBD2	TRBV7-2	.	TRBJ2-1	TGTGCCAGCAGCTTAGTCGGGACTAGCGGGCAGGATGAGCAGTTCTTC	CASSLVGTSGQDEQFF
.	TRBV7-2	.	TRBJ2-5	TGTGCCAGCAGCCTCAACTCGGGGGATGAGACCCAGTACTTC	CASSLNSGDETQYF
TRBD2	TRBV27	.	TRBJ2-7	TGTGCCAGCAGTCCCGATAGCGGGAGCCCGTACGAGCAGTACTTC	CASSPDSGSPYEQYF
TRBD2	TRBV7-3	.	TRBJ2-1	TGTGCCAGCAGCCCGGGGGGACCGATAAAATCCAATGAGCAGTTCTTC	CASSPGGPIKSNEQFF
.	TRBV7-8	.	TRBJ1-4	TGTGCCAGCAGCGTCGTCGAAACGGGATTTGAGGAACTGTTTTTT	CASSVVETGFEELFF
.	TRBV28	.	TRBJ1-2	TGTGCCAGCAGTTTAGCCGGGGGGGCTCGTGGCTACACCTTC	CASSLAGGARGYTF
TRBD1	TRBV28	once	TRBJ1-2	TGTGCCAGCAGTTTATTAGGGGGCGGTACGACGGCTGGCTACACCTTC	CASSLLGGGTTAGYTF
.	TRBV7-3	.	TRBJ1-1	TGTGCCAGCAGCCTGATGGGGGGGATGAACACTGAAGCTTTCTTT	CASSLMGGMNTEAFF
TRBD1	TRBV27	.	TRBJ2-7	TGTGCCAGCAGTTTCCGTTGGTCAGGGGGATCCTACGAGCAGTACTTC	CASSFRWSGGSYEQYF
.	TRBV19	.	TRBJ2-1	TGTGCCAGTAAAGGGGCCCAGATCTACAATGAGCAGTTCTTC	CASKGAQIYNEQFF
TRBD2	TRBV4-2	.	TRBJ2-7	TGTGCCAGCAGCCCGGTGGCTAGCGGCTCCTACGAGCAGTACTTC	CASSPVASGSYEQYF
TRBD2	TRBV7-2	.	TRBJ2-7	TGTGCCAGCAGCTTCCCAGGGAGGGGTTACGAGCAGTACTTC	CASSFPGRGYEQYF
.	TRBV6-5	.	TRBJ2-3	TGTGCCAGCACCTTGGCGGACACAGATACGCAGTATTTT	CASTLADTDTQYF
.	TRBV6-5	.	TRBJ2-7	TGTGCCAGCAGACCCCAGGACACCCCCTACGAGCAGTACTTC	CASRPQDTPYEQYF
.	TRBV5-6	.	TRBJ2-5	TGTGCCAGCAGCTTCTCGAACAGGCAAGAGACCCAGTACTTC	CASSFSNRQETQYF
TRBD1	TRBV5-1	.	TRBJ1-1	TGCGCCAGCAGCTCGGGACAGCCGAACACTGAAGCTTTCTTT	CASSSGQPNTEAFF
TRBD2	TRBV7-7	.	TRBJ2-1	TGTGCTAGCAGCCCGACTAGCGGGGGGTGGGATGAGCAGTTCTTC	CASSPTSGGWDEQFF
TRBD1	TRBV6-5	.	TRBJ2-7	TGTGCCAGCAGCTCCGGGACAGGGGACGAGCAGTACTTC	CASSSGTGDEQYF
TRBD2	TRBV5-1	.	TRBJ2-5	TGCGCCAGCAGCTTTCTAGCGGGAACAGAGACCCAGTACTTC	CASSFLAGTETQYF
TRBD1	TRBV7-3	.	TRBJ2-2	TGTGCCAGCAGCGCACCGGGACAGATGAACACCGGGGAGCTGTTTTTT	CASSAPGQMNTGELFF
TRBD1	TRBV27	.	TRBJ1-4	TGTGCCAGCAGTTTGGGTACAGGGGGCCCTGCCACTAATGAAAAACTGTTTTTT	CASSLGTGGPATNEKLFF
.	TRBV9	.	TRBJ1-3	TGTGCCAGCAGCGGCGGGTTTAACTGGGGAAACACCATATATTTT	CASSGGFNWGNTIYF
TRBD2	TRBV18	.	TRBJ2-1	TGTGCCAGCTCAGGCCTCGGAACGGGAGGGCCGGGGTACAATGAGCAGTTCTTC	CASSGLGTGGPGYNEQFF